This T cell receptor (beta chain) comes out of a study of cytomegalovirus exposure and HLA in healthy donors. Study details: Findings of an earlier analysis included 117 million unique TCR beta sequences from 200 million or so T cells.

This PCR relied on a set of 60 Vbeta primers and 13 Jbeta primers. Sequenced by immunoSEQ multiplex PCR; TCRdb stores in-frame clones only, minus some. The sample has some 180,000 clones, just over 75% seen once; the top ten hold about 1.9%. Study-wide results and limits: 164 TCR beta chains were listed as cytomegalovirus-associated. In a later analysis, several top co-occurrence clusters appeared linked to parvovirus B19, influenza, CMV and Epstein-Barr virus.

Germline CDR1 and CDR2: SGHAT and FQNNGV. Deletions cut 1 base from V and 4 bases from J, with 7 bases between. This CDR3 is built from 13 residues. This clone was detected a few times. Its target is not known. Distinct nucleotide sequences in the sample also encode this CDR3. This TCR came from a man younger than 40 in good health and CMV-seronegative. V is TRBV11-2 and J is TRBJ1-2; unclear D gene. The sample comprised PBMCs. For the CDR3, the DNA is TGTGCCAGCAGCTTAGGGGAGAGCTATGGCTACACCTTC. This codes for CASSLGESYGYTF.